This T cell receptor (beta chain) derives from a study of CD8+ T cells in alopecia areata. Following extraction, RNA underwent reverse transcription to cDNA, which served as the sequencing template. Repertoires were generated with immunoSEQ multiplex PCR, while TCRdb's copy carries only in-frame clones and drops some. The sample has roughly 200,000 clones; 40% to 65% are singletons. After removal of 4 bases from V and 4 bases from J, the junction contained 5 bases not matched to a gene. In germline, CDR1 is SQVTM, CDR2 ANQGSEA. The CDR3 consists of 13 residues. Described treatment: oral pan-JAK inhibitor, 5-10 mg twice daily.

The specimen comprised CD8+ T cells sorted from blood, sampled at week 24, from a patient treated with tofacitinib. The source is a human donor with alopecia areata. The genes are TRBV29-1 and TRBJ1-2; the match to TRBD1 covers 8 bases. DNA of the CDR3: TGCAGCGTTGTCAGGACAGGGAGCTATGGCTACACCTTC. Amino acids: CSVVRTGSYGYTF. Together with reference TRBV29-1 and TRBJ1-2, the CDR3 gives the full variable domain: SAVISQKPSRDICQRGTSLTIQCQVDSQVTMMFWYRQQPGQSLTLIATANQGSEATYESGFVIDKFPISRPNLTFSTLTVSNMSPEDSSIYLCSVVRTGSYGYTFGSGTRLTVV.